This T cell receptor beta chain comes out of a study of blood T cell repertoires in COVID-19. About the study: The United States, Italy and Spain supplied acute and convalescent COVID-19 samples. The cDNA or gDNA used as material had been derived from T cells, B-cell-depleted T cells, or PBMCs.

Methods used by the authors: Reference gene primer amplification in the assay estimated nucleated cell counts. This table comes from immunoSEQ multiplex PCR, and its TCRdb copy is limited to in-frame clones, with some not included. V and J calls and clone size are copied from that table; D and trimming were computed from the DNA. The table shows about 140,000 clones, with about 90% occurring only once. V was pared by 2 bases and J by 1 base, with 7 bases of the junction left unmatched. The CDR3 is 16 residues long. Germline V gives CDR1 MNHNY, CDR2 SVGAGI (reference sequence). The chain combines TRBV6-6 with TRBJ1-1; 7 bases are a match to TRBD1. Sequencing input: peripheral blood. The source of this sequence is a man aged 50-60 years who had recovered from COVID-19. In DNA form, the CDR3 reads TGTGCCAGCAGTTACCCCGGGGACAGTCCGAACACTGAAGCTTTCTTT. Its translation is CASSYPGDSPNTEAFF.